This T cell receptor beta chain stems from a study of cytomegalovirus exposure and HLA in healthy donors. Findings and limits, study-wide: Testing in vitro showed a few CMV-associated chains specific for CMV antigens. Cytomegalovirus-associated TCR beta chains were listed, numbering 150 to 200. Immune exposure was documented only through CMV serostatus.

With 60 Vbeta and 13 Jbeta primers, the PCR was carried out. In the original processing: Some 10 million of some 80 million unique TCR beta chains were shared, per a later count. The assay was immunoSEQ multiplex PCR, and TCRdb's table has in-frame clones only and misses some. The DNA was the basis for D and trimming; V, J and clone size are from that table. This table holds about 110,000 clones, approximately 76% found once. A note on this clone: Its antigen is currently unknown.

Trimming left V 0 bases short and J 7 bases short, with 14 bases between. Germline CDR1 reads SGDLS; CDR2 reads YYNGEE. The CDR3 spans 15 residues. The source material was PBMCs. The V call is TRBV9, the J call TRBJ1-3, with D maybe TRBD1 (6 bases). This sequence was found in a man between 18 and 29 years old in good health and CMV-seronegative. DNA for the CDR3: TGTGCCAGCAGCGTAGACCAGGGGAATAGGAACACCATATATTTT. Protein product: CASSVDQGNRNTIYF.